This T cell receptor (beta chain) was recovered during a study of long-term antiretroviral therapy in people with HIV (dated by TCRdb to between 2022 and 2023). As for the study more broadly: The earliest samples were collected about a decade before the 2015 WHO recommendation for immediate ART, when ART was typically delayed until CD4 counts fell. Among the roughly 30 participants with HIV, over nine were female. From a few dozen adults with confirmed HIV infection, the cohort provided around 180 cryopreserved PBMC samples, gathered serially across a mean of around six years (range 1-12). No cross-contamination during QIAcube processing was shown when test extractions of a monoclonal T-cell line were performed alongside over 25 polyclonal samples. This retrospective serial study examined whether starting ART and sustained HIV suppression were associated with changes in the composition and diversity of the TRB repertoire in peripheral blood. Study-wide conclusions, independent of this receptor: The repertoire was dominated across all time points by expanded TRB clones identified before ART initiation, although this dominance was seen to fluctuate and to decrease in many PLHIV after ART. Because cell numbers in pre-ART samples were limited, unsorted PBMC were profiled instead of sorted CD4+ and CD8+ T cells. The samples span the years 2004 to 2017, and the ART regimens used may be less effective than current regimens. Starting ART was linked to a significant rise in TRB diversity, yet even with long-term ART the diversity remained significantly lower than in transplant donor controls. Compared with controls, HIV repertoires had narrower CDR3 length ranges, and the network structure pointed to an antigen-experienced repertoire that shifted only slightly toward naive after ART. Owing to limited PBMC availability, only the TCR beta chain was sequenced, without alpha chain pairing. Inferences about post-ART repertoire changes were limited because no data were available on ART adherence, viral resistance or therapy changes.

To be included, a participant needed at least one PBMC sample from before ART initiation plus at least two post-ART samples. Every participant with HIV received treatment in the United States of America. Before DNA extraction, cryopreserved samples containing roughly 1-10 million PBMC were thawed and washed. At the time of the earliest PBMC sample, participants with HIV were aged between about 23 and 55 years. Each participant contributed PBMC samples from 1-4 timepoints before ART initiation and 2-8 timepoints after ART initiation, with a median of 7 samples. Serial HIV viral load, CD4+ T-cell count, ART history and demographic data were obtained for every participant. Genomic DNA was extracted from unsorted PBMC with a Qiagen kit on a QIAcube, with processing performed in batches of 12 samples. From the cysteine through the phenylalanine, the CDR3 covers 16 amino acids. Left in the record is the CDR3 DNA by itself, 48 bases read in frame from the first base. A distance of 13 bases separates the germline ends of V and J, which lose 0 bases and 1 base respectively. The germline V gene provides CDR1 ENHRY and CDR2 SYGVKD.

With respect to this clone: Its recognized antigen is unknown. No base-level quality is on record; no much larger clone is a single base apart.

Sequencing of the TRB variable region was done with the immunoSEQ hsTCRB v3.0 assay at survey level resolution. The targeted TRB sequencing depth was about 35,000-55,000 T-cell genomes per sample. TRB libraries were pooled and sequenced on an Illumina MiSeq using a v3 150-cycle kit. The authors processed their data as follows. Repertoire analysis was run in R within a reproducible Nextflow workflow that covered QC, data transformation and analysis. LymphoSeq2, an R package for exploring AIRR-Seq data, was used to implement custom analyses. A handful of samples that yielded fewer than 5000 total TRB sequences were excluded, so that under 200 HIV repertoires were analyzed. Among the approximately 190 retained HIV repertoires, 55 to 60 were collected before ART initiation and 120 to 140 after ART initiation. Each repertoire was downsampled to 5000 TRB nucleotide sequences, and summary statistics were averaged across 100 downsampling iterations. Only TRB sequences with CDR3 regions of at least seven amino acids were retained for analysis. Diversity was measured with a Shannon entropy-derived clonality score and the Gini coefficient. Repertoire networks linked the top 5000 CDR3 amino acid sequences whenever two sequences differed by an edit distance of one. GLIPH2 predicted antigen specificity groups and MHC restriction for TRB CDR3 amino acid sequences. Known CMV, EBV, HIV or tissue antigen associations were flagged by matching CDR3 amino acid sequences against VDJdb and McPAS-TCR. Pre-ART, post-ART and control groups were compared with Wilcoxon signed-rank tests and Holm-Bonferroni correction. TCRdb took over this immuneACCESS table, retaining in-frame rearrangements with V and J assigned. Such tables are incomplete; in checked studies, under half of the missing clones stem from an unresolved V gene, and the remainder is unexplained. V, J and clone size reflect that table, while D and trimming were determined from the DNA. For this sample there are about 16,000 clones; approximately 85% appear just once. The ten largest clones capture 5.2% of the sample.

The receptor's source is a woman aged 40 to 50 with HIV. The sample was unsorted PBMCs, taken 0.5 years after starting antiretroviral therapy. The chain uses TRBV10-3 and TRBJ2-7, with the identity of the D gene unclear. The DNA sequence is TGTGCCATCAGTGAGTCGATGGGAATAGGTTCCTACGAGCAGTACTTC. Translated, this is CAISESMGIGSYEQYF.